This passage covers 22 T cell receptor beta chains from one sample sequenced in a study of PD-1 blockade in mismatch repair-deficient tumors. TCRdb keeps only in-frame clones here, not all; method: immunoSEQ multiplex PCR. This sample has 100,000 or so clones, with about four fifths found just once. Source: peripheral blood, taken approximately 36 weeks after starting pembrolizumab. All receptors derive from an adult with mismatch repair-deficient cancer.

The CDR3 region has the DNA TGCGCCAGCAGCTTCACTAGCGCGGGCACCGGGGAGCTGTTTTTT. The encoded protein is CASSFTSAGTGELFF. The rearrangement joins TRBV5-1 to TRBJ2-2; 7 bases are shared with TRBD2. There are 15 residues in the CDR3. J was trimmed by 4 bases and V by 2 bases; bases with no gene match: 5. The germline gives CDR1 SGHRS, CDR2 YFSETQ.

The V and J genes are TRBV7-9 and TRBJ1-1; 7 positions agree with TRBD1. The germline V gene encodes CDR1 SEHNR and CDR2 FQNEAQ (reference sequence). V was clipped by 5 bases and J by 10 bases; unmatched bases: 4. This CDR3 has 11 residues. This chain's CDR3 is CASSTQGRAFF. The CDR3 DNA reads TGTGCCAGCAGCACACAGGGGCGAGCTTTCTTT.

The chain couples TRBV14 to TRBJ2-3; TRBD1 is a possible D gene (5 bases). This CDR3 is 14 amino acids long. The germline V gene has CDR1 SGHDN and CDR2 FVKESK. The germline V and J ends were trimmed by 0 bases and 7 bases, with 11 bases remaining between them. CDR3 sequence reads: CASSQDLRGHTQYF. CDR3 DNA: TGTGCCAGCAGCCAAGATCTTAGGGGTCATACGCAGTATTTT.

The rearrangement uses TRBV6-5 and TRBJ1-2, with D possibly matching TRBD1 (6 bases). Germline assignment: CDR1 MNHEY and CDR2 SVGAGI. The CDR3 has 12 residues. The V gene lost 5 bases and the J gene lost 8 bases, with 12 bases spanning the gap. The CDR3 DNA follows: TGTGCCAGCAGTGACCAGGGGTACGGCTACACCTTC. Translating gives CASSDQGYGYTF.

CDR3 sequence reads: CASSLAGHGTDTQYF. The CDR3 DNA reads as TGTGCCAGCAGCTTAGCGGGTCACGGCACAGATACGCAGTATTTT. The J gene is TRBJ2-3, the V gene TRBV7-9; no reliable D call. Germline loops: CDR1 SEHNR, CDR2 FQNEAQ (reference sequence). CDR3 length equals 15 residues. The V end lost 0 bases, the J end lost 1 base, and 8 bases lay between the germline ends. Combining the CDR3 with reference TRBV7-9 and TRBJ2-3 gives the whole variable domain DTGVSQNPRHKITKRGQNVTFRCDPISEHNRLYWYRQTLGQGPEFLTYFQNEAQLEKSRLLSDRFSAERPKGSFSTLEIQRTEQGDSAMYLCASSLAGHGTDTQYFGPGTRLTVL.

CDR3 in amino acids: CSVEWSGTDTQYF. The CDR3 DNA sequence: TGCAGCGTTGAATGGTCAGGCACAGATACGCAGTATTTT. The V and J genes are TRBV29-1 and TRBJ2-3; D not resolved. Germline V gene data show CDR1 as SQVTM and CDR2 as ANQGSEA. V was pared by 2 bases and J by 1 base, with 7 bases between. The CDR3 is 13 amino acids.

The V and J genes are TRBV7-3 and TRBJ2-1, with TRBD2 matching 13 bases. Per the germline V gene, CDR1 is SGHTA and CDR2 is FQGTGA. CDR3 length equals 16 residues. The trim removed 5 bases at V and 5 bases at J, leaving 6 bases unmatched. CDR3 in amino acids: CASSGRGLAGNNEQFF. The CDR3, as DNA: TGTGCCAGCAGCGGAAGGGGACTAGCGGGAAACAATGAGCAGTTCTTC.

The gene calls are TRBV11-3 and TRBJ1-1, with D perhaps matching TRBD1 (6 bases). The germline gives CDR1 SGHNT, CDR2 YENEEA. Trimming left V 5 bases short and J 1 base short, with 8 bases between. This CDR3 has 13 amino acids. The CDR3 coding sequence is TGTGCCAGCAGCGGACAGCAGAACACTGAAGCTTTCTTT. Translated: CASSGQQNTEAFF. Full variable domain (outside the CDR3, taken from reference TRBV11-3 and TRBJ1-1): EAGVVQSPRYKIIEKKQPVAFWCNPISGHNTLYWYLQNLGQGPELLIRYENEEAVDDSQLPKDRFSAERLKGVDSTLKIQPAELGDSAVYLCASSGQQNTEAFFGQGTRLTVV.

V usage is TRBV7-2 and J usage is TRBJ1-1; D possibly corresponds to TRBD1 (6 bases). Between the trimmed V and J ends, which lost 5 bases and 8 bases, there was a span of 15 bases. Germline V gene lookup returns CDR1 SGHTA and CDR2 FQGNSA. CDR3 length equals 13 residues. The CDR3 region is CASSLGQRQEAFF. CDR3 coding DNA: TGTGCCAGCAGCCTTGGACAGCGCCAAGAAGCTTTCTTT. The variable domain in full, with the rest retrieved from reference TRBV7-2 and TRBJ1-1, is GAGVSQSPSNKVTEKGKDVELRCDPISGHTALYWYRQSLGQGLEFLIYFQGNSAPDKSGLPSDRFSAERTGGSVSTLTIQRTQQEDSAVYLCASSLGQRQEAFFGQGTRLTVV.

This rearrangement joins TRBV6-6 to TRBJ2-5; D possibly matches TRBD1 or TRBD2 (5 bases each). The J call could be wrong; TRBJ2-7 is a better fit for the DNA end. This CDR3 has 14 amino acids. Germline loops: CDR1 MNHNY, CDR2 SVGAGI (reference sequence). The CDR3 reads CASRLQGPSYEQYF. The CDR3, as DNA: TGTGCCAGCAGATTGCAGGGACCCTCCTACGAGCAGTACTTC.

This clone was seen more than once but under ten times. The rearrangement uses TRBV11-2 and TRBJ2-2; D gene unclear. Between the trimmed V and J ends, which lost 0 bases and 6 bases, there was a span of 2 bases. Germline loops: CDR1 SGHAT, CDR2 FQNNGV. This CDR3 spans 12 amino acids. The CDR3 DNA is TGTGCCAGCAGCTTAGATGCCGGGGAGCTGTTTTTT. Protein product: CASSLDAGELFF.

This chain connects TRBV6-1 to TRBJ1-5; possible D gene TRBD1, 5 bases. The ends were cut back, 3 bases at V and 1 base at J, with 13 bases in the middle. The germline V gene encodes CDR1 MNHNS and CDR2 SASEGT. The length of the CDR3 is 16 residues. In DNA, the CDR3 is TGTGCCAGCAGTGACCAGGGACCGACCAGCAATCAGCCCCAGCATTTT. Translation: CASSDQGPTSNQPQHF.

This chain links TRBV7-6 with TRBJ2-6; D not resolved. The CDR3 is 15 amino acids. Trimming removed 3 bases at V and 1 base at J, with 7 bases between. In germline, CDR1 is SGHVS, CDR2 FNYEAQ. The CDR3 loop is CASSFLLSGANVLTF. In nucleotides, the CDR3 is TGTGCCAGCAGCTTTCTCCTATCTGGGGCCAACGTCCTGACTTTC.

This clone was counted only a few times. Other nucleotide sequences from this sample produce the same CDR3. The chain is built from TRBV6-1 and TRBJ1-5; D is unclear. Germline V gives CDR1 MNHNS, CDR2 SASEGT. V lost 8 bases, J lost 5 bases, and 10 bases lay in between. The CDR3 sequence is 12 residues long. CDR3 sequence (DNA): TGTGCCAGCTCGGGTCCCGATCAGCCCCAGCATTTT. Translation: CASSGPDQPQHF.

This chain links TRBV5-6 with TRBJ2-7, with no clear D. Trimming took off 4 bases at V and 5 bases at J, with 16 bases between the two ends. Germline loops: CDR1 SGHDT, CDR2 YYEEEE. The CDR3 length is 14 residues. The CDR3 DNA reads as TGTGCCAGCAGCCCATCTTCCAAGATCCACGAGCAGTACTTC. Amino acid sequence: CASSPSSKIHEQYF.

As DNA, the CDR3 is TGTGCCAGTAGTATACCGTCGCCTAGCGGGAGGAAAGAGCAGTACTTC. This gives the protein CASSIPSPSGRKEQYF. The chain is built from TRBV19 and TRBJ2-7, with 11 bases that match TRBD2. V lost 2 bases to trimming and J lost 7 bases; unmatched junction nucleotides: 10. CDR1 and CDR2 (germline): LNHDA, SQIVND (reference sequence). The CDR3 is 16 residues long.

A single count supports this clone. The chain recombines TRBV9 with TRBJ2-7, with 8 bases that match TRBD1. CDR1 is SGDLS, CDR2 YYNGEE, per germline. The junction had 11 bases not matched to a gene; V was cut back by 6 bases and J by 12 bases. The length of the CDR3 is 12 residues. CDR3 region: CASKTQGADRYF. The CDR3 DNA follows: TGTGCCAGCAAAACTCAGGGGGCAGATCGGTACTTC.

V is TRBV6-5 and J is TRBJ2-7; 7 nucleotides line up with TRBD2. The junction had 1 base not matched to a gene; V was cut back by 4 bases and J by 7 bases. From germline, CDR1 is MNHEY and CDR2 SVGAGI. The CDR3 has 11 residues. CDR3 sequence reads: CASSWGGEQYF. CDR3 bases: TGTGCCAGCAGTTGGGGGGGGGAGCAGTACTTC.

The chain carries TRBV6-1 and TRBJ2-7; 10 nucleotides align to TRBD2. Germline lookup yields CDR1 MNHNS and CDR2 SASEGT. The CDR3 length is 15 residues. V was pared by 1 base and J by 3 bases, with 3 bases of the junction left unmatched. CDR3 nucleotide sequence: TGTGCCAGCAGTGAAGGGGTAGCGGGGGGCTACGAGCAGTACTTC. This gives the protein CASSEGVAGGYEQYF.

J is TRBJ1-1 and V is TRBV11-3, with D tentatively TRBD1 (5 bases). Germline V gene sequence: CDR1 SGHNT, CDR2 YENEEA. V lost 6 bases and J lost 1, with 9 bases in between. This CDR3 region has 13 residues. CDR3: CASSWGENTEAFF. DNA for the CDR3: TGTGCCAGCAGTTGGGGGGAGAACACTGAAGCTTTCTTT.

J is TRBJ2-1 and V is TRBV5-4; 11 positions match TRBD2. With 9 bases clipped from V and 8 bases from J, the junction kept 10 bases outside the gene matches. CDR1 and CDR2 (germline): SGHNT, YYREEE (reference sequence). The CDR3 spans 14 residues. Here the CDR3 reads CATILAGDGDEQFF. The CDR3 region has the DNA TGTGCCACGATACTAGCGGGAGACGGCGATGAGCAGTTCTTC.

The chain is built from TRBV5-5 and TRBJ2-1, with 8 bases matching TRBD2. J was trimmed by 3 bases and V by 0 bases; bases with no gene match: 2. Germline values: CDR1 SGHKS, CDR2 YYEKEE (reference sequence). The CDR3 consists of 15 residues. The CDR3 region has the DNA TGTGCCAGCAGCTTGGCCGGGACTAGCTACAATGAGCAGTTCTTC. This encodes CASSLAGTSYNEQFF.